This T cell receptor (beta chain) was sequenced for a study of blood T cell repertoires in COVID-19 (dated by TCRdb to about 2020). About the study as a whole: Samples covering the acute and convalescent phases of COVID-19 were provided by collaborators in the United States, Italy and Spain. A freely available public database, intended as a resource for researchers studying the immune response to SARS-CoV-2, is where the repertoires were released. Samples came from the ongoing ImmuneRACE study (first 160 participants) plus 1,254 subjects from 6 global collaborators. Where available, HLA class I and class II types were taken from metadata supplied by the sample provider and were not determined by assay-based typing. The sample metadata nearly always contained a de-identified subject ID, COVID-19 status, age in years and sex. The material from the prospective study consisted of cDNA or gDNA derived from T cells, B-cell-depleted T cells, or PBMCs. Subjects who had been exposed to COVID-19, were actively infected with it, or had recovered from it provided the deeply sampled blood TCRbeta repertoires that made up the dataset.

In the prospective study, participants were roughly 18 to 100 years old, resided in under 30 geographic areas of the United States, and were enrolled through a virtual design. To assign participants to cohorts, the prospective study relied on clinical history that participants themselves reported in a screening survey and a study questionnaire. A participant counted as exposed if, within 2 weeks of entering the study, that participant had been in contact with someone who had a PCR-confirmed or clinician-diagnosed COVID-19 case. Each participant in the prospective study had whole blood, serum and a nasopharyngeal or oropharyngeal swab collected by mobile phlebotomists. Over a roughly two-month period, participants in the prospective study had the option of providing additional blood draws and questionnaires. Prospective study blood samples were shipped either frozen or at room temperature before DNA extraction.

TCRbeta CDR3 regions were amplified from genomic DNA using the immunoSEQ Assay, a bias-controlled multiplex PCR. The authors' pipeline ran thus. The number of nucleated cells in each sample was estimated from the amplification of reference gene primers within the assay. To quantify the absolute abundance of each unique TCRbeta CDR3 rearrangement, sequence reads were collapsed and filtered. For each sample, productive Simpson clonality was calculated as the square root of Simpson's diversity index over productive rearrangements. The source is immuneACCESS, and TCRdb retained only in-frame sequences with V and J called. Part of the clones is not carried over; for the studies checked, unresolved V genes explain less than half of this, and the remainder is unexplained. That table is the source of V, J and clone size, and D and trimming were worked out from the DNA. The table for this sample lists around 64,000 clones; 65% to 85% of them were counted only once. The top ten clonotypes cover approximately 50% of the sample.

Study-level results and caveats: Clinical and demographic metadata were provided uncurated, with the amount varying by source and participant.

A distance of 9 bases separates the germline ends of V and J, which lose 4 bases and 2 bases respectively. Taken from the germline V gene, the CDR1 and CDR2 loops are SGHRS and YFSETQ. The CDR3 goes from the cysteine to the phenylalanine over 13 residues. The kept DNA is CDR3 alone, 39 bases in frame from the first base. Remarks on this clone: Its antigen is not yet known. The sample holds no much larger clone one base away, and base qualities are not on file. Other DNA sequences in this specimen translate into the identical CDR3.

The sequencing input was PBMCs or T cells enriched from blood (not recorded which). The origin of this receptor is a woman aged 60-75 years who had been exposed to COVID-19. The chain employs TRBV5-1 and TRBJ1-1; TRBD1 is a weak D gene call, 6 bases matching. The CDR3 sequence is CASSPDSNTEAFF. Read as DNA, the sequence is TGCGCCAGCAGCCCGGACAGTAACACTGAAGCTTTCTTT.